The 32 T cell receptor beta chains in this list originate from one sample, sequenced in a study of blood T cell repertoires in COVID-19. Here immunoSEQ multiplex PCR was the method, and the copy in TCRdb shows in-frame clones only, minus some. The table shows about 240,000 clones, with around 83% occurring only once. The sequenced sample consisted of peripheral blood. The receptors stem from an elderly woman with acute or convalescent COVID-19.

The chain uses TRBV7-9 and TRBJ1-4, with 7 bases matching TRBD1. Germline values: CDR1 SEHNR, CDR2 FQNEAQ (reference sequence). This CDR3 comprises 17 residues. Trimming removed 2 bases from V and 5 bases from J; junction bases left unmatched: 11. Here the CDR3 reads CASSLSFFGQENEKLFF. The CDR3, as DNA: TGTGCCAGCAGCTTATCTTTTTTCGGACAGGAGAATGAAAAACTGTTTTTT.

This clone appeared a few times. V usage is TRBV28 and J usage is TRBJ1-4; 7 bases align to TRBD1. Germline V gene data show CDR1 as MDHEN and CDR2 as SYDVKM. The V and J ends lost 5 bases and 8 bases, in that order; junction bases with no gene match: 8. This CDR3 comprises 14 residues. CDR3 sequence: CASSPGTAREKLFF. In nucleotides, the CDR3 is TGTGCCAGCAGTCCCGGGACAGCCCGGGAAAAACTGTTTTTT. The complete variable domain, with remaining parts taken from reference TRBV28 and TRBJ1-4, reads DVKVTQSSRYLVKRTGEKVFLECVQDMDHENMFWYRQDPGLGLRLIYFSYDVKMKEKGDIPEGYSVSREKKERFSLILESASTNQTSMYLCASSPGTAREKLFFGSGTQLSVL.

CDR3 sequence: CATSRDYQTGNEQFF. DNA for the CDR3: TGTGCCACCAGCAGAGACTACCAGACGGGCAATGAGCAGTTCTTC. The V gene is TRBV15, the J gene TRBJ2-1, with unresolved D. The CDR3 sequence is 15 residues long. Trimming left V 0 bases short and J 6 bases short, with 12 bases between. CDR1 LNHNV and CDR2 YYDKDF come from the germline V gene (reference sequence). The full variable domain, its missing parts supplied by reference TRBV15 and TRBJ2-1, is DAMVIQNPRYQVTQFGKPVTLSCSQTLNHNVMYWYQQKSSQAPKLLFHYYDKDFNNEADTPDNFQSRRPNTSFCFLDIRSPGLGDTAMYLCATSRDYQTGNEQFFGPGTRLTVL.

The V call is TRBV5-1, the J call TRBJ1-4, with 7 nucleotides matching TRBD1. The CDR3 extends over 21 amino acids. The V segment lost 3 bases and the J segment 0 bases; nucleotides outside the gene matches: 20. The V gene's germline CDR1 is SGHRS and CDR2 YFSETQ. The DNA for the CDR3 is TGCGCCAGCAGCTCCGGACAGGCCTCCGGAGGGCCCCGGGCAACTAATGAAAAACTGTTTTTT. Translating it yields CASSSGQASGGPRATNEKLFF.

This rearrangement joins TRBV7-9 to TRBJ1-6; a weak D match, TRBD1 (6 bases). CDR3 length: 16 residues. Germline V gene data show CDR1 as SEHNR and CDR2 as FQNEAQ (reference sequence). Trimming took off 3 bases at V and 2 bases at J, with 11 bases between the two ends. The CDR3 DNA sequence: TGTGCCAGCAGCTTCGGGGGGGCTACCTATAATTCACCCCTCCACTTT. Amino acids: CASSFGGATYNSPLHF.

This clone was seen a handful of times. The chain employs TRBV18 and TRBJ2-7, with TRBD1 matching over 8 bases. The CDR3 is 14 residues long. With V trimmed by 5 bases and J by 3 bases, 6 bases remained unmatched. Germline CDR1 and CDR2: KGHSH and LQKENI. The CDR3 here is CASSSTGALYEQYF. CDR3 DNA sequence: TGTGCCAGCTCATCGACAGGGGCCCTCTACGAGCAGTACTTC.

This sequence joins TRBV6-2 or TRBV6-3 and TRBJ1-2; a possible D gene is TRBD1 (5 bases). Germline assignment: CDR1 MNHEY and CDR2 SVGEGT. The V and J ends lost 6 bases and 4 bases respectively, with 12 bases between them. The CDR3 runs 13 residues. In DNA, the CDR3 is TGTGCCAGCAGGTACCAGGGTACCTATGGCTACACCTTC. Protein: CASRYQGTYGYTF.

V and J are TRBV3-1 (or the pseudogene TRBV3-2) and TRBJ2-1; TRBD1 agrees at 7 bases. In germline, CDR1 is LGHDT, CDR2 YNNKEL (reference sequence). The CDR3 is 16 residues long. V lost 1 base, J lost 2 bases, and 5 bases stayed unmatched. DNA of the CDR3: TGTGCCAGCAGCCAAGGTAGGCAGGGGGCCTACAATGAGCAGTTCTTC. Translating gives CASSQGRQGAYNEQFF.

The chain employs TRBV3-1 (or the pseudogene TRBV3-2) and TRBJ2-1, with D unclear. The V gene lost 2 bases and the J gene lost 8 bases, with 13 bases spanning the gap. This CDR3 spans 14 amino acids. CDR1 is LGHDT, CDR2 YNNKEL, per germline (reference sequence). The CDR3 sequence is CASSQSVGLDEQFF. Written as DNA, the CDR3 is TGTGCCAGCAGCCAAAGTGTGGGCCTTGATGAGCAGTTCTTC.

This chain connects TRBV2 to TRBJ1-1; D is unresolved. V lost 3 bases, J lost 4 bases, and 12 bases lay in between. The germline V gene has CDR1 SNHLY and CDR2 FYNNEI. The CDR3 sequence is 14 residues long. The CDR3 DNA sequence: TGTGCCAGCAGTGAGGAGAGGAGTGGCACTGAAGCTTTCTTT. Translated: CASSEERSGTEAFF.

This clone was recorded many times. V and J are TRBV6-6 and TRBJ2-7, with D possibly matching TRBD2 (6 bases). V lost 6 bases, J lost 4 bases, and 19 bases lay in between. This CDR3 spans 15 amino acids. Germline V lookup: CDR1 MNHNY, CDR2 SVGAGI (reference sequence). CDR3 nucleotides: TGTGCCAGCAGCTCTACTCTGGGGGGTGAATACGAGCAGTACTTC. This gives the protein CASSSTLGGEYEQYF.

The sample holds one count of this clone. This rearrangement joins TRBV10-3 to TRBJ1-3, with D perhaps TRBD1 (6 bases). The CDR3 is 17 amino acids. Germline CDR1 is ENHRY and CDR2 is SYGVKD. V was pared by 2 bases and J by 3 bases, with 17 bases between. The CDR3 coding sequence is TGTGCCATCAGTGAGCAGGTATCGGGACATCGTGGAAACACCATATATTTT. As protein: CAISEQVSGHRGNTIYF.

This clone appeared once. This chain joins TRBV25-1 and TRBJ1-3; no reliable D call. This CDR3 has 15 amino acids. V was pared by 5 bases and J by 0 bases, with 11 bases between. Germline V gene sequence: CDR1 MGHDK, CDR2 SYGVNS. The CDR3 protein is CASSRVGSSGNTIYF. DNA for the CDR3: TGTGCCAGCAGTCGTGTGGGGAGCTCTGGAAACACCATATATTTT.

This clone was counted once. CDR3 in DNA: TGTGCCAGCAGCCACAGGGGAGCAACTAATGAAAAACTGTTTTTT. Protein: CASSHRGATNEKLFF. V and J are TRBV3-1 (or the pseudogene TRBV3-2) and TRBJ1-4, with D tentatively TRBD1 (6 bases). The germline V gene encodes CDR1 LGHDT and CDR2 YNNKEL (reference sequence). V dropped 3 bases and J dropped 0 bases, with 8 bases sitting between them. The CDR3 is made up of 15 amino acids.

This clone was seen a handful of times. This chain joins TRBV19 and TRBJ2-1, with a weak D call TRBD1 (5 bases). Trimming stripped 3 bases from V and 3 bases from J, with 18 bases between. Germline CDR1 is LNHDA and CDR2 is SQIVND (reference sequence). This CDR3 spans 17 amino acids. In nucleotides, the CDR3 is TGTGCCAGTAGTATGGTCGCTAGGGTAGGGGTCTACAATGAGCAGTTCTTC. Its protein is CASSMVARVGVYNEQFF.

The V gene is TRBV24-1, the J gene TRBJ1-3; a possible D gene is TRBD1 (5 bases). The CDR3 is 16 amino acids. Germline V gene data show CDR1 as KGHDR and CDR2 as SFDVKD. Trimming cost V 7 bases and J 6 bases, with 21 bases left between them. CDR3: CATRPEGCGGENTIYF. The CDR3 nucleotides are TGTGCCACCAGACCAGAGGGCTGCGGGGGGGAAAACACCATATATTTT.

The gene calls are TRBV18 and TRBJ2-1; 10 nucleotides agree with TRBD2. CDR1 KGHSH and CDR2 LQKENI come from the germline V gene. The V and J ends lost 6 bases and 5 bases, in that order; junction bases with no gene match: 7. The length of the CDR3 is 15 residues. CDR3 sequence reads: CASSYLAGVHNEQFF. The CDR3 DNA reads TGTGCCAGCTCGTATCTAGCGGGGGTCCACAATGAGCAGTTCTTC.

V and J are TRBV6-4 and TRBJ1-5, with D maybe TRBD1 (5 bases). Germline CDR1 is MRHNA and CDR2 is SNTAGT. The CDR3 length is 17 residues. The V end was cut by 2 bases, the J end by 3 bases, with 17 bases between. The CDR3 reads CASSDRAGRGINQPQHF. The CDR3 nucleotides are TGTGCCAGCAGTGACAGGGCAGGGCGGGGGATCAATCAGCCCCAGCATTTT.

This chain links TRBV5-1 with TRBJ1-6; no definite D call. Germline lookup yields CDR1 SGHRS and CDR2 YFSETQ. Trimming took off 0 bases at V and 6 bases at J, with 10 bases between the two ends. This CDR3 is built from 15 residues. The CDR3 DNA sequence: TGCGCCAGCAGCTTGGGGACTCTGCTTAATTCACCCCTCCACTTT. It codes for CASSLGTLLNSPLHF.

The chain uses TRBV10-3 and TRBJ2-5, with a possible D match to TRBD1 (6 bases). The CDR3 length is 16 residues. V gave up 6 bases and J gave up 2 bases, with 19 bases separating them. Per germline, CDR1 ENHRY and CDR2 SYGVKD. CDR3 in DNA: TGTGCCATCAGGGGGCAGGGGCCGACCATTCAAGAGACCCAGTACTTC. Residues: CAIRGQGPTIQETQYF.

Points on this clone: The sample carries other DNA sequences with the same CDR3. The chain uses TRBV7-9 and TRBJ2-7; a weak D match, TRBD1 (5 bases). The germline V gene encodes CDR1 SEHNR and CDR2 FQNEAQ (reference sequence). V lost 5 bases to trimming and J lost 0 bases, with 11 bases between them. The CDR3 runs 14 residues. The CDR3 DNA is TGTGCCAGCAGCCCGCAGACAGTCTCCTACGAGCAGTACTTC. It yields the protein CASSPQTVSYEQYF.

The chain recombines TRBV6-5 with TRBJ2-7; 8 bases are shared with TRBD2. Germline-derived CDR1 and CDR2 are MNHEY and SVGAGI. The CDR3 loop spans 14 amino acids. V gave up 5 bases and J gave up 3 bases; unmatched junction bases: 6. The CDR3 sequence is CASSTGTSRYEQYF. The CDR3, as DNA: TGTGCCAGCAGTACAGGGACTAGTCGCTACGAGCAGTACTTC.

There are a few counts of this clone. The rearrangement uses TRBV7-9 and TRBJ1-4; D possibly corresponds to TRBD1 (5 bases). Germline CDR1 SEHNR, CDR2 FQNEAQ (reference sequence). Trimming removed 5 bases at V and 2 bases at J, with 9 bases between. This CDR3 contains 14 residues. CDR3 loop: CASSVRGTNEKLFF. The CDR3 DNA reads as TGTGCCAGCAGCGTGCGGGGGACTAATGAAAAACTGTTTTTT.

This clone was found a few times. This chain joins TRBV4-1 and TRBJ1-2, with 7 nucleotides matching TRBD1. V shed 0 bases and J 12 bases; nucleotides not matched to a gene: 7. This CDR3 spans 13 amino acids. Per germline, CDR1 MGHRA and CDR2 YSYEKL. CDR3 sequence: CASSQDMRQGDTF. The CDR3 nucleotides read TGCGCCAGCAGCCAAGATATGAGACAGGGCGACACCTTC.

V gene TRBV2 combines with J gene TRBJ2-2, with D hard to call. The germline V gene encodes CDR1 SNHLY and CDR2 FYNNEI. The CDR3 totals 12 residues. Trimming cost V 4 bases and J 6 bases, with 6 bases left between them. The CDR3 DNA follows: TGTGCCAGCAGTGTATCGGCCGGGGAGCTGTTTTTT. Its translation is CASSVSAGELFF.

The CDR3 DNA reads TGTGCCAGCAGTGGGCGACAGGGGGGACCTCGGCTTAGCTACACCTTC. Translation gives CASSGRQGGPRLSYTF. V gene TRBV6-1 combines with J gene TRBJ1-2, with 9 bases identical to TRBD1. Germline CDR1 and CDR2: MNHNS and SASEGT. This CDR3 is built from 16 residues. V shed 4 bases, J shed 9 bases, and the junction held 15 bases outside the gene matches.

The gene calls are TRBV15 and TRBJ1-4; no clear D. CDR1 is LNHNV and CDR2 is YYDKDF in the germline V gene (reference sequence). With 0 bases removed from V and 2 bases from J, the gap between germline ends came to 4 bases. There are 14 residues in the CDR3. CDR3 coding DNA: TGTGCCACCAGCAGAGATATTACTAATGAAAAACTGTTTTTT. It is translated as CATSRDITNEKLFF.

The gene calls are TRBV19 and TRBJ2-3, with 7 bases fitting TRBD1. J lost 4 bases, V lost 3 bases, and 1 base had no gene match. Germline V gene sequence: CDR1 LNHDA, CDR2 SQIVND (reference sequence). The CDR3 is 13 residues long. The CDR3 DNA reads TGTGCCAGTAGTATGCAGGGGGCAGATACGCAGTATTTT. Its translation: CASSMQGADTQYF. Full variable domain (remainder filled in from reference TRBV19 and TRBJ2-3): DGGITQSPKYLFRKEGQNVTLSCEQNLNHDAMYWYRQDPGQGLRLIYYSQIVNDFQKGDIAEGYSVSREKKESFPLTVTSAQKNPTAFYLCASSMQGADTQYFGPGTRLTVL.

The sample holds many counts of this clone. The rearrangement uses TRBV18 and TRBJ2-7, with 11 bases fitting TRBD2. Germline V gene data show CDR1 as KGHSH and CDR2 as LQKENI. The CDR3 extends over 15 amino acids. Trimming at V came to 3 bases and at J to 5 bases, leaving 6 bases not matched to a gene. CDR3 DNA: TGTGCCAGCTCACCGGGACTAGCGGTGTCCCACGAGCAGTACTTC. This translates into CASSPGLAVSHEQYF. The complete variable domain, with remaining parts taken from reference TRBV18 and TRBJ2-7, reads NAGVMQNPRHLVRRRGQEARLRCSPMKGHSHVYWYRQLPEEGLKFMVYLQKENIIDESGMPKERFSAEFPKEGPSILRIQQVVRGDSAAYFCASSPGLAVSHEQYFGPGTRLTVT.

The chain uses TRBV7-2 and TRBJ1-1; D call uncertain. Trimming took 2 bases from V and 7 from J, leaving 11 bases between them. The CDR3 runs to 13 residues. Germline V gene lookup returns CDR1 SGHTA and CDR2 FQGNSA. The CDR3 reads CASSLFYGSEAFF. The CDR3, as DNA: TGTGCCAGCAGCTTATTTTACGGGAGTGAAGCTTTCTTT.

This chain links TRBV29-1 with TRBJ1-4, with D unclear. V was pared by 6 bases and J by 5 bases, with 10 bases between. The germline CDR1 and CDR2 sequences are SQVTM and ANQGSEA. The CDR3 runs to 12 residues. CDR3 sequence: CSVAEGNEKLFF. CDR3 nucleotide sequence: TGCAGCGTAGCAGAGGGAAATGAAAAACTGTTTTTT.

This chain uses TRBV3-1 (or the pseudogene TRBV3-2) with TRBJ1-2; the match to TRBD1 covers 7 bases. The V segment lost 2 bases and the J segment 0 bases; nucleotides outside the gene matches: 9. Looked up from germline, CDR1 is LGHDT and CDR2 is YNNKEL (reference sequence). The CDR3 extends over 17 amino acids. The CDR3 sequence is CASSQRTGPKPNYGYTF. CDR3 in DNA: TGTGCCAGCAGCCAACGGACAGGACCGAAACCTAACTATGGCTACACCTTC.